This TCR beta chain originates from a study of beta chain features in type 1 diabetes. General study points: There was no resolution here of whether HLA type influences TCRB rearrangement. Since sequencing was performed on cDNA, cells with high TCR expression could be over-represented. All four CD4+ subsets of Type 1 diabetes patients contained TCRB CDR3s that were moderately but significantly shorter.

Every donor had blood drawn once into heparin, 90 to 150 mL on average. Germline CDR1 and CDR2: SGHTA and FQGNSA. This CDR3 spans 15 amino acids. The trim removed 5 bases at V and 6 bases at J, leaving 8 bases unmatched. cDNA synthesis used the whole RNA isolate, giving expressed TCRB sequences. Profiling relied on immunoSEQ multiplex PCR, and the TCRdb table lists in-frame clones only, not all of them. Of roughly 330,000 clones listed, approximately 13% are singletons. With respect to this clone: Its antigen is unknown.

The sample taken for sequencing was naive CD4+ T cells from blood. The TCR was taken from a woman aged 18-29 years with type 1 diabetes. The chain joins TRBV7-2 to TRBJ2-3; TRBD2 matches 10 bases. The CDR3 reads CASSTLAGGLDTQYF. CDR3 DNA: TGTGCCAGCAGCACCTTAGCGGGAGGCCTCGATACGCAGTATTTT.